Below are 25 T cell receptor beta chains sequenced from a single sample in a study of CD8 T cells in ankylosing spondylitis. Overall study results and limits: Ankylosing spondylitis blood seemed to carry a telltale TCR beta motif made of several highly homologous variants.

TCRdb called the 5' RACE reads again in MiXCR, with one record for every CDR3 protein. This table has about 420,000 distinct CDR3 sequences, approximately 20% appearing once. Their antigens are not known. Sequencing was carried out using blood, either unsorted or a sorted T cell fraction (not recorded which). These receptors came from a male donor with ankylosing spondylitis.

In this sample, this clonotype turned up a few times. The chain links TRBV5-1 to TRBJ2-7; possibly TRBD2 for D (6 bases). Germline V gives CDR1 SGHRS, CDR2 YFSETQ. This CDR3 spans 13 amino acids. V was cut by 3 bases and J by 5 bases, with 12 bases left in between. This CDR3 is CASSSGGVDEQYF. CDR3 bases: TGCGCCAGCAGCTCCGGGGGAGTCGACGAGCAGTACTTC.

Here the CDR3 reads CASSLAIGQGLNIQYF. CDR3 DNA sequence: TGCGCCAGCAGCTTGGCAATCGGACAGGGTTTGAACATTCAGTACTTC. The chain links TRBV5-1 to TRBJ2-4; TRBD1 agrees at 8 bases. Germline V gives CDR1 SGHRS, CDR2 YFSETQ. The CDR3 has 16 amino acids. The junction had 9 bases not matched to a gene; V was cut back by 0 bases and J by 7 bases.

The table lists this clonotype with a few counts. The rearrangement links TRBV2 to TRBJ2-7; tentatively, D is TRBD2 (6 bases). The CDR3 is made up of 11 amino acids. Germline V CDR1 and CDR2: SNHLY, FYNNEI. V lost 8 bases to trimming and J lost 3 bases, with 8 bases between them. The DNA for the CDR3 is TGTGCCAGCGGGACTTACTACGAGCAGTACTTC. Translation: CASGTYYEQYF.

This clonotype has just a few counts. CDR3 amino acids: CSAPPGDRGSNEQFF. The CDR3 DNA reads TGCAGTGCTCCTCCCGGGGACAGGGGCTCAAATGAGCAGTTCTTC. The chain joins TRBV20-1 to TRBJ2-1; 10 bases match TRBD1. There are 15 residues in the CDR3. Germline V gene lookup returns CDR1 DFQATT and CDR2 SNEGSKA (reference sequence). Unmatched junction bases numbered 11, after V lost 5 bases and J lost 7 bases.

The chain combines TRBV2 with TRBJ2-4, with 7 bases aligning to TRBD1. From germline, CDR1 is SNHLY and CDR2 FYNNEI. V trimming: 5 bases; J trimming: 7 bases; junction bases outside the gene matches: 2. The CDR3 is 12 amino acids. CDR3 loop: CASSKDRNIQYF. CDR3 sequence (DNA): TGTGCCAGCAGTAAGGACAGGAACATTCAGTACTTC.

The CDR3 sequence: CAITPTGGEQFF. In nucleotides, the CDR3 is TGTGCCATCACCCCGACAGGCGGGGAGCAGTTCTTC. V and J are TRBV10-3 and TRBJ2-1, with a tentative D call TRBD1 (6 bases). Germline-derived CDR1 and CDR2 are ENHRY and SYGVKD. The V end lost 7 bases, the J end lost 10 bases, and 14 bases lay between the germline ends. CDR3 length: 12 residues.

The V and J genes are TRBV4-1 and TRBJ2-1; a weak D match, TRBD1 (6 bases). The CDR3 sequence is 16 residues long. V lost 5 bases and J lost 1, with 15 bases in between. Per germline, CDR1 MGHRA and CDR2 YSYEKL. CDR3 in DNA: TGCGCCAGCAGCACCACAGGGTCTGTTTCCTACAATGAGCAGTTCTTC. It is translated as CASSTTGSVSYNEQFF.

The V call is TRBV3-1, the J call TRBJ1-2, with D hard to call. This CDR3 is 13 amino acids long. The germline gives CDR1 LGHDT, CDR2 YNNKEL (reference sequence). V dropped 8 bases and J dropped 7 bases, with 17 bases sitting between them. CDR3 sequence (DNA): TGTGCCAGCGGTGCCAGCGCGGACCCTGGCTACACCTTC. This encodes CASGASADPGYTF. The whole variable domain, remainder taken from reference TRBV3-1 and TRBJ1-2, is DTAVSQTPKYLVTQMGNDKSIKCEQNLGHDTMYWYKQDSKKFLKIMFSYNNKELIINETVPNRFSPKSPDKAHLNLHINSLELGDSAVYFCASGASADPGYTFGSGTRLTVV.

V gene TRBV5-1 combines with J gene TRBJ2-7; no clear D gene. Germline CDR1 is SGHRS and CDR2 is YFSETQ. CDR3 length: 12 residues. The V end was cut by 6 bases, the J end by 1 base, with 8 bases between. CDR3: CASTLPSYEQYF. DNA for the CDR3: TGCGCCAGCACCCTTCCTTCCTACGAGCAGTACTTC.

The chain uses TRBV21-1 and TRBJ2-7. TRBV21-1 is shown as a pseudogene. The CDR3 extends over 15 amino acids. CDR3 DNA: TGTGCCAGCAGCAAATCAGATAGCAGTCCCTACGAGCAGTACTTC. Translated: CASSKSDSSPYEQYF.

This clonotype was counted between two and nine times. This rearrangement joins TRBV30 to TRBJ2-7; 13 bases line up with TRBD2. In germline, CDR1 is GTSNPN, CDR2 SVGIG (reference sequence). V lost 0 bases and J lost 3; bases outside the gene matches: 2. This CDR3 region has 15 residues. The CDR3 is CAWSVRLAGGYEQYF. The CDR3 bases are TGTGCCTGGAGTGTACGACTAGCGGGAGGCTACGAGCAGTACTTC.

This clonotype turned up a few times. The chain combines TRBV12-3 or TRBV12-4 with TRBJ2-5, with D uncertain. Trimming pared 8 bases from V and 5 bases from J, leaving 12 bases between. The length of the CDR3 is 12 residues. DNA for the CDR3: TGTGCCAGCGGCCCGCAGGAGGAGACCCAGTACTTC. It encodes CASGPQEETQYF.

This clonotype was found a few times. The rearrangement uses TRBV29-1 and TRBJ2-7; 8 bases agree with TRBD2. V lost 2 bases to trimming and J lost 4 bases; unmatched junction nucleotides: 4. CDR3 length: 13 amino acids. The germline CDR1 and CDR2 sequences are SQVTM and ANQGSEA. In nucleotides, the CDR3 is TGCAGCGTTGAAAGGGCTAGCGGGTACGAGCAGTACTTC. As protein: CSVERASGYEQYF.

The DNA for the CDR3 is TGTGCCAGCAGTGCCTCGTGGCAGGGAGATCAGCCCCAGCATTTT. Its translation is CASSASWQGDQPQHF. The rearrangement uses TRBV25-1 and TRBJ1-5, with D perhaps TRBD1 (5 bases). The germline gives CDR1 MGHDK, CDR2 SYGVNS. The V end lost 4 bases, the J end lost 5 bases, and 15 bases lay between the germline ends. The CDR3 sequence is 15 residues long.

CDR3 nucleotide sequence: TGTGCCAGCACCCGGGACGGCTTGAACACTGAAGCTTTCTTT. Translation gives CASTRDGLNTEAFF. The chain uses TRBV12-3 or TRBV12-4 and TRBJ1-1; a possible D gene is TRBD1 (5 bases). Deletions cut 7 bases from V and 0 bases from J, with 12 bases between. CDR3 size: 14 residues.

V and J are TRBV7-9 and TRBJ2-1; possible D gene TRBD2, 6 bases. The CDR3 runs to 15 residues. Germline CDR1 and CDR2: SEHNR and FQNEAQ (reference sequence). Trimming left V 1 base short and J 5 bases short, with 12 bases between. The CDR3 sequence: CASSLVWREDNEQFF. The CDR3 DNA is TGTGCCAGCAGCTTAGTTTGGCGGGAAGACAATGAGCAGTTCTTC.

CDR3 DNA: TGCAGTACCTTACTAGTTGACGAGCAGTACTTC. Translating it yields CSTLLVDEQYF. The V gene is TRBV20-1, the J gene TRBJ2-7, with D perhaps matching TRBD2 (5 bases). Deletions cut 8 bases from V and 5 bases from J, with 13 bases between. Germline assignment: CDR1 DFQATT and CDR2 SNEGSKA (reference sequence). CDR3 length: 11 amino acids.

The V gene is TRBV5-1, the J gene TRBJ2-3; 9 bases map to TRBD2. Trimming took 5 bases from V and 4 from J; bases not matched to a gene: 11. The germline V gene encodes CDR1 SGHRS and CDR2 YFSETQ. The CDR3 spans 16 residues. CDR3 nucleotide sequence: TGCGCCAGCAGGACGAGGCTAGCGGGAAGCGCAGATACGCAGTATTTT. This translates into CASRTRLAGSADTQYF. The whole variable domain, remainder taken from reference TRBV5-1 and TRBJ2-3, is KAGVTQTPRYLIKTRGQQVTLSCSPISGHRSVSWYQQTPGQGLQFLFEYFSETQRNKGNFPGRFSGRQFSNSRSEMNVSTLELGDSALYLCASRTRLAGSADTQYFGPGTRLTVL.

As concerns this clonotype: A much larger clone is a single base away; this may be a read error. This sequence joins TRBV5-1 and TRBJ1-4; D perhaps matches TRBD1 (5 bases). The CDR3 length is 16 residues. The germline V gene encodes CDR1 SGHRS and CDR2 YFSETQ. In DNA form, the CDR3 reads TGCGCCTGCAGTCCCACAGGCGATACAACTAATGAAAAACTGTTTTTT. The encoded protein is CACSPTGDTTNEKLFF.

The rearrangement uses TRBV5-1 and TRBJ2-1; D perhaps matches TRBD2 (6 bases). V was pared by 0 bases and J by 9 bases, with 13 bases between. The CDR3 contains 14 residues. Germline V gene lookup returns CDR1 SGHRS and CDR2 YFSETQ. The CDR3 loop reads CASSLGPAGSEQFF. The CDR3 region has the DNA TGCGCCAGCAGCTTGGGGCCGGCGGGGAGTGAGCAGTTCTTC.

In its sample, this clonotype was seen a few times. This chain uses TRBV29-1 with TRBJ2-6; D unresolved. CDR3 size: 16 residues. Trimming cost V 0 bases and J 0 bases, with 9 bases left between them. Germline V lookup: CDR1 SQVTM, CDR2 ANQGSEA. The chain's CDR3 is CSVEDPPGSGANVLTF. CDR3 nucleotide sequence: TGCAGCGTTGAAGATCCCCCCGGCTCTGGGGCCAACGTCCTGACTTTC.

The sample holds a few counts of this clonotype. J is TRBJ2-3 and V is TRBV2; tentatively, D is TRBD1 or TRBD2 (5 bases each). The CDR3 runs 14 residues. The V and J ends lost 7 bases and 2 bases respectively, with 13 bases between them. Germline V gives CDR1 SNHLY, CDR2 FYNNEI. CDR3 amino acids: CASTRDRSTDTQYF. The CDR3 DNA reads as TGTGCCAGCACCCGGGACCGATCCACAGATACGCAGTATTTT.

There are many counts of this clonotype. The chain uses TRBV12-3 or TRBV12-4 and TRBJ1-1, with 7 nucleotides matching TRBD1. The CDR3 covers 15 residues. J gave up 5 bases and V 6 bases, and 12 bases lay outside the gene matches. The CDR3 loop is CASRERQGSETEAFF. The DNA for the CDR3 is TGTGCCAGCAGAGAGAGACAGGGAAGTGAGACTGAAGCTTTCTTT.

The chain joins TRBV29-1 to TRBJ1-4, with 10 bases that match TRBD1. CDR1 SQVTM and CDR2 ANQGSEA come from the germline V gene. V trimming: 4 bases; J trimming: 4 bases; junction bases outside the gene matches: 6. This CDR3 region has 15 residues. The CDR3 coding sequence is TGCAGCGTTGGCGACAGGGGGCGCGGTAATGAAAAACTGTTTTTT. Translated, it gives CSVGDRGRGNEKLFF. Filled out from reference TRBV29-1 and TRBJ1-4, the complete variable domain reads SAVISQKPSRDICQRGTSLTIQCQVDSQVTMMFWYRQQPGQSLTLIATANQGSEATYESGFVIDKFPISRPNLTFSTLTVSNMSPEDSSIYLCSVGDRGRGNEKLFFGSGTQLSVL.

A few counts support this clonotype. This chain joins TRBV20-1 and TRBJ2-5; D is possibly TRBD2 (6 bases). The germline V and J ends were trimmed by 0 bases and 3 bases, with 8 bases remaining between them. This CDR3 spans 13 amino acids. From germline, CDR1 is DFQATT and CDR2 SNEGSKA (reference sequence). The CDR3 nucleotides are TGCAGTGCTAGAGAGACGGGAGAAGAGACCCAGTACTTC. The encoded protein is CSARETGEETQYF.